Following are 5 T cell receptor beta chains from one sample sequenced in a study of OX40 agonist ivuxolimab in advanced cancers. The assay was immunoSEQ multiplex PCR, and TCRdb's table has in-frame clones only and misses some. The sample records 65,000 to 85,000 clones, approximately 86% being singletons. The starting material was CD4+ or CD8+ T cells sorted from blood, obtained in a trial of the OX40 agonist ivuxolimab. Receptors originate from an adult with an advanced solid tumor such as melanoma, head and neck, liver or kidney cancer.

This clone was counted a single time. V and J are TRBV7-2 and TRBJ1-2; TRBD1 might be the D (5 bases). The CDR3 runs 14 residues. Germline lookup yields CDR1 SGHTA and CDR2 FQGNSA. V was trimmed by 1 base and J by 8 bases, leaving 14 bases between them. CDR3 amino acids: CASSLDFTGEGYTF. The CDR3 DNA sequence: TGTGCCAGCAGCTTAGACTTCACGGGGGAAGGCTACACCTTC.

The V call is TRBV6-1, the J call TRBJ2-1, with TRBD1 matching 9 bases. Germline assignment: CDR1 MNHNS and CDR2 SASEGT. The CDR3 loop spans 13 amino acids. Trimming at V came to 6 bases and at J to 5 bases, leaving 2 bases not matched to a gene. The CDR3 loop reads CASSRTGDNEQFF. In DNA form, the CDR3 reads TGTGCCAGCAGCCGGACAGGGGACAATGAGCAGTTCTTC.

This chain uses TRBV7-2 with TRBJ2-7; either TRBD1 or TRBD2 may fit D (5 bases each). This CDR3 contains 15 residues. Germline CDR1 and CDR2: SGHTA and FQGNSA. The V gene lost 0 bases and the J gene lost 3 bases, with 12 bases spanning the gap. The CDR3 nucleotides read TGTGCCAGCAGCTTAGCGCCCGGGGCCGGCTACGAGCAGTACTTC. Translation: CASSLAPGAGYEQYF.

The chain has TRBV27 and TRBJ2-3; D is ambiguous. Germline lookup yields CDR1 MNHEY and CDR2 SMNVEV (reference sequence). The length of the CDR3 is 16 residues. Deletions cut 5 bases from V and 4 bases from J, with 19 bases between. CDR3 coding DNA: TGTGCCAGCAGTCTTACCGGCAACCTAAGAGCAGATACGCAGTATTTT. Its protein product is CASSLTGNLRADTQYF.

The rearrangement links TRBV28 to TRBJ1-2; D might be TRBD1 (6 bases). Germline CDR1 and CDR2: MDHEN and SYDVKM. CDR3 length equals 15 residues. The V end was cut by 4 bases, the J end by 5 bases, with 17 bases between. The CDR3 sequence: CASSSAGAAFYGYTF. CDR3 bases: TGTGCCAGCAGTTCCGCGGGGGCCGCTTTTTATGGCTACACCTTC.